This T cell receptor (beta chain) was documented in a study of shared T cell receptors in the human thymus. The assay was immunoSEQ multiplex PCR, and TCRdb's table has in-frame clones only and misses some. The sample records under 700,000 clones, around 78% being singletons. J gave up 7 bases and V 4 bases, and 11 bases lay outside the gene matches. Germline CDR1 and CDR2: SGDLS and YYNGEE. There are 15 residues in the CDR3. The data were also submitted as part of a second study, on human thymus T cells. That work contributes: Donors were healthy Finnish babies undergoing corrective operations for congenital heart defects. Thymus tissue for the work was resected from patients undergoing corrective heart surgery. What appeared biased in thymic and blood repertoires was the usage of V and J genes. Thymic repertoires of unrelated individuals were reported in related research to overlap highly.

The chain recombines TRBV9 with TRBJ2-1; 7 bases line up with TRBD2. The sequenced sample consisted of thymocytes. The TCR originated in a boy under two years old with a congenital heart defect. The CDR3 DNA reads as TGTGCCAGCAGCCCTCGTGGGTTTAGCGGGAATGAGCAGTTCTTC. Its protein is CASSPRGFSGNEQFF.